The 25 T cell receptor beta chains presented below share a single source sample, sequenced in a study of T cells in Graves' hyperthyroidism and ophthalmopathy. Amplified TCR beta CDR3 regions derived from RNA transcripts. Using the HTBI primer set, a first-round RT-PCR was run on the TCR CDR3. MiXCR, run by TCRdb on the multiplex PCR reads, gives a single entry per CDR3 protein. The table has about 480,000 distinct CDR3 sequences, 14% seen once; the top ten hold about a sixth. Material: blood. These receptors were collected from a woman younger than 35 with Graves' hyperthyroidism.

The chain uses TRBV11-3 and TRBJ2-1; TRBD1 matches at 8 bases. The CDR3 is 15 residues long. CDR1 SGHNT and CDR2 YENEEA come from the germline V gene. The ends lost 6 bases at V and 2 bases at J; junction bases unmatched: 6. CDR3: CASSQDRAAYNEQFF. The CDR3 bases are TGTGCCAGCAGTCAGGACAGGGCCGCCTACAATGAGCAGTTCTTC.

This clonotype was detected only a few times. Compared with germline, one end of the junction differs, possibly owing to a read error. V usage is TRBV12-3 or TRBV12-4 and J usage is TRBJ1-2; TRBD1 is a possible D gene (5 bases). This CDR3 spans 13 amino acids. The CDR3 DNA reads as TGTGCCAGCAGTTTAAGGGGTAACTATGGCCACACCTTC. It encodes CASSLRGNYGHTF.

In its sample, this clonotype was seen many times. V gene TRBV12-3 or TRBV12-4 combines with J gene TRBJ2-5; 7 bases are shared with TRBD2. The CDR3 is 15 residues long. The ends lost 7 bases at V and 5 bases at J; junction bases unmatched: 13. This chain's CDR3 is CASTQMTSNLETQYF. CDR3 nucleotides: TGTGCCAGCACCCAAATGACTAGCAATCTTGAGACCCAGTACTTC.

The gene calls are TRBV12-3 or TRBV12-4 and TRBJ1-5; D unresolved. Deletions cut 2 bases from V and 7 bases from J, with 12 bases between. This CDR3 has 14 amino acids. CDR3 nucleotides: TGTGCCAGCAGTTTATCCGGACGGAGCCAGCCCCAGCATTTT. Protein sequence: CASSLSGRSQPQHF.

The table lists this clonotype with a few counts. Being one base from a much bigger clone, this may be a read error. The CDR3 loop reads CASSQNPDTEAFF. The CDR3 nucleotides read TGTGCCAGCAGCCAAAATCCGGACACTGAAGCTTTCTTT. The chain combines TRBV5-5 with TRBJ1-1; D gene ambiguous. V was clipped by 4 bases and J by 3 bases, with 10 bases between them. The CDR3 sequence is 13 residues long. Germline lookup yields CDR1 SGHKS and CDR2 YYEKEE (reference sequence).

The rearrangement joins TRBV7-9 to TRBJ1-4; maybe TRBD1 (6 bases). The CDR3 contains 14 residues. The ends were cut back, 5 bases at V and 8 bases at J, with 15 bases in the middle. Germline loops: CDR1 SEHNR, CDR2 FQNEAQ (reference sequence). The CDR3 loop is CASSINRESEKLFF. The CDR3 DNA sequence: TGTGCCAGCAGCATTAACAGGGAAAGCGAAAAACTGTTTTTT.

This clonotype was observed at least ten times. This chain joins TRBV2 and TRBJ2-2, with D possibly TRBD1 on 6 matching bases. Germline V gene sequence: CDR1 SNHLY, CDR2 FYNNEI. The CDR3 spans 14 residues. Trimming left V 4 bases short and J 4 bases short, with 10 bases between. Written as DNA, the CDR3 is TGTGCCAGCAGTGGAGAGGACAGCACCGGGGAGCTGTTTTTT. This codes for CASSGEDSTGELFF.

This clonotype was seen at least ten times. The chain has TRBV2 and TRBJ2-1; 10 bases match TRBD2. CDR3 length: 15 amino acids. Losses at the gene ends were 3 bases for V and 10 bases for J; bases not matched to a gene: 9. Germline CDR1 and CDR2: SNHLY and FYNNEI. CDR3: CASSDRELAGWEQFF. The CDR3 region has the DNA TGTGCCAGCAGTGATCGGGAACTAGCGGGATGGGAGCAGTTCTTC.

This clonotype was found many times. The CDR3 bases are TGTGCCAGCAGCGTAGGAGGGTTCAGTGAAGCTTTCTTT. Translating gives CASSVGGFSEAFF. The V call is TRBV9, the J call TRBJ1-1; D remains ambiguous. Germline V gene sequence: CDR1 SGDLS, CDR2 YYNGEE. Trimming removed 0 bases from V and 7 bases from J, with 10 bases in between. This CDR3 comprises 13 residues.

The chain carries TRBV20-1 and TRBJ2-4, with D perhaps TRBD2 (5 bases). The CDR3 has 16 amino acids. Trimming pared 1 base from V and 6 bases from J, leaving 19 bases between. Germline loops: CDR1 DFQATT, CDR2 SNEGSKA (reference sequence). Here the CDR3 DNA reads TGCAGTGCTAGAGGGGGAGCGGCACCAGCAGCAAACATTCAGTACTTC. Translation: CSARGGAAPAANIQYF.

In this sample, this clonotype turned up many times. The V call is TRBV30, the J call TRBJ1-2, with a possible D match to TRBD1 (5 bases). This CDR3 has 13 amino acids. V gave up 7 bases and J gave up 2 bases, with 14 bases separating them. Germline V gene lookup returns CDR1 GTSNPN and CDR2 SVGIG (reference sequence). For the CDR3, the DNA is TGTGCCTCCTCAGGGCCTCCGAACTATGGCTACACCTTC. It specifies CASSGPPNYGYTF.

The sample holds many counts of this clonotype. The CDR3 loop is CATSRVAGITDTQYF. CDR3 coding DNA: TGTGCCACCAGCAGAGTTGCGGGGATCACAGATACGCAGTATTTT. The chain uses TRBV15 and TRBJ2-3, with D possibly being TRBD2 (6 bases). V lost 1 base and J 2 bases, leaving 10 bases between the germline ends. CDR1 is LNHNV, CDR2 YYDKDF, per germline (reference sequence). The CDR3 loop spans 15 amino acids.

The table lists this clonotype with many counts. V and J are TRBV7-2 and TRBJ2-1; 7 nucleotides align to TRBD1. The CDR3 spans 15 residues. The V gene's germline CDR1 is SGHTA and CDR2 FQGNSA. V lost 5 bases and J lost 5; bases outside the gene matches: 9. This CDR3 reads CASSREGARHNEQFF. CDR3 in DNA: TGTGCCAGCAGCCGCGAGGGGGCTCGCCACAATGAGCAGTTCTTC.

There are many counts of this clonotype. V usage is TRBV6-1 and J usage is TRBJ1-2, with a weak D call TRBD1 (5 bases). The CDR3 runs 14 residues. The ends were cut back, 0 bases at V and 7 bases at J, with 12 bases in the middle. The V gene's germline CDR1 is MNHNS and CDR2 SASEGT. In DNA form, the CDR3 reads TGTGCCAGCAGTGAAGCGCGCAGGGATGCTGGCTACACCTTC. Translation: CASSEARRDAGYTF.

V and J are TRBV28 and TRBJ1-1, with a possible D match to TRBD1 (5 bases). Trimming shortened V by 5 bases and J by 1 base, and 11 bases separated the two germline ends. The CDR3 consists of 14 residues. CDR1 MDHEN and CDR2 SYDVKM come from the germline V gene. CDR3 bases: TGTGCCAGCAGTCCACTCAGGGAGAACACTGAAGCTTTCTTT. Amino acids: CASSPLRENTEAFF. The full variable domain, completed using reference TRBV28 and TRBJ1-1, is DVKVTQSSRYLVKRTGEKVFLECVQDMDHENMFWYRQDPGLGLRLIYFSYDVKMKEKGDIPEGYSVSREKKERFSLILESASTNQTSMYLCASSPLRENTEAFFGQGTRLTVV.

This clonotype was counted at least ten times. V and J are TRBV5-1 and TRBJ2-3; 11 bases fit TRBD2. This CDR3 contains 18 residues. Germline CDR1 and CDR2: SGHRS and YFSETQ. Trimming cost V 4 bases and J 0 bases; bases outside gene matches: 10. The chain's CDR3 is CASSAIGTSGHSTDTQYF. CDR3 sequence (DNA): TGCGCCAGCAGCGCAATTGGGACTAGCGGTCATAGCACAGATACGCAGTATTTT.

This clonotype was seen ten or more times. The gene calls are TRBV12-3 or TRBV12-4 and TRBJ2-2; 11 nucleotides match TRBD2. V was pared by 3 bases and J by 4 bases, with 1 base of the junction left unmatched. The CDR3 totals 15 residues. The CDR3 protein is CASSFLAGGTGELFF. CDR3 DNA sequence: TGTGCCAGCAGTTTCCTAGCGGGAGGCACCGGGGAGCTGTTTTTT.

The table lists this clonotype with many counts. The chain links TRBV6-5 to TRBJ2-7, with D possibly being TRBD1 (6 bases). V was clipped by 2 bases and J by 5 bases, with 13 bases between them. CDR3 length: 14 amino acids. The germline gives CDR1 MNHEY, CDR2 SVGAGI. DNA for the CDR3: TGTGCCAGCAGTTACGGGCAGGGGAGACACGAGCAGTACTTC. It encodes CASSYGQGRHEQYF.

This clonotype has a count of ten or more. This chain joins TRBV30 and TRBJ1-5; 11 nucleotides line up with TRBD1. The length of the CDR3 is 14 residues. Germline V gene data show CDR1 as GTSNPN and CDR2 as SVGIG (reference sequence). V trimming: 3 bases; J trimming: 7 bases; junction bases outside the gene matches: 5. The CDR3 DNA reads TGTGCCTGGAGGGGACAGGGGGATCTACAGCCCCAGCATTTT. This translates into CAWRGQGDLQPQHF.

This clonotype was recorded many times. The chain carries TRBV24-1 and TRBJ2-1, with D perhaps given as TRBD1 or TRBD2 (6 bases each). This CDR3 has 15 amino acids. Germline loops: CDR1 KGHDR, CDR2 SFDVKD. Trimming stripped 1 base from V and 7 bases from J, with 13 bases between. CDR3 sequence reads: CATSDFSGGHNEQFF. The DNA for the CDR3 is TGTGCCACCAGTGATTTCTCCGGGGGCCATAATGAGCAGTTCTTC.

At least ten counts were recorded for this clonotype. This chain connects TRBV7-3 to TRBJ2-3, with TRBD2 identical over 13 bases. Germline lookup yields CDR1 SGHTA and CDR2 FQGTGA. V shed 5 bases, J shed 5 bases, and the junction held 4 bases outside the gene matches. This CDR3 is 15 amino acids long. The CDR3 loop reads CASSTLAGGIDTQYF. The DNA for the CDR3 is TGTGCCAGCAGCACACTAGCGGGAGGGATAGATACGCAGTATTTT.

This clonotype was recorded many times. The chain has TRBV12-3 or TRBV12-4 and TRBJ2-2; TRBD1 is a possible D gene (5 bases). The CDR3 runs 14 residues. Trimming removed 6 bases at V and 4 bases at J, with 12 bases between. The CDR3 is CASSYDRITGELFF. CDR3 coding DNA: TGTGCCAGCAGCTATGACAGAATCACCGGGGAGCTGTTTTTT.

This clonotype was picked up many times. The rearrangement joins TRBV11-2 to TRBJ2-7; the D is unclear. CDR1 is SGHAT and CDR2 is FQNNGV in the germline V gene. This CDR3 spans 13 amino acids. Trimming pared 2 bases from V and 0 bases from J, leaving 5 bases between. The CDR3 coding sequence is TGTGCCAGCAGCTTACAACTCTCCTACGAGCAGTACGTC. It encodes CASSLQLSYEQYV.

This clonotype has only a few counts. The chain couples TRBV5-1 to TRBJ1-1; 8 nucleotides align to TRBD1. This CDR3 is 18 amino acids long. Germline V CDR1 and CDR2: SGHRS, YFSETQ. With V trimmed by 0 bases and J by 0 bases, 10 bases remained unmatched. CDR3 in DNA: TGCGCCAGCAGCTTGGAGGGGGCAGGGGGCCGGATGAACACTGAAGCTTTCTTT. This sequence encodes CASSLEGAGGRMNTEAFF.

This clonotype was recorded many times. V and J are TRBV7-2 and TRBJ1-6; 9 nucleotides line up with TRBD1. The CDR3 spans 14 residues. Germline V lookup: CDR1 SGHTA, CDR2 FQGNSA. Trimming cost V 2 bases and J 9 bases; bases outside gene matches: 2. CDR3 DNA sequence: TGTGCCAGCAGCTTAATGGGACAGGGTTCACCCCTCCACTTT. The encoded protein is CASSLMGQGSPLHF.